This passage covers 30 T cell receptor beta chains from one sample sequenced in a study of shared clonotypes between healthy human individuals. The data were produced by immunoSEQ multiplex PCR, yet TCRdb's version contains in-frame clones alone and is incomplete. The profile shows around 700,000 clones, roughly 70% of them singletons. Material: memory CD4+ T cells sorted from blood. Described subset: CD45RA-negative fraction. All receptors derive from a woman aged 25 to 39 in good health.

V is TRBV5-4 and J is TRBJ1-1; 7 bases are a match to TRBD1. The CDR3 sequence is 16 residues long. Germline V gives CDR1 SGHNT, CDR2 YYREEE (reference sequence). V gave up 2 bases and J gave up 3 bases; unmatched junction bases: 10. The CDR3 loop reads CASSLGGNRGYTEAFF. The CDR3, as DNA: TGTGCCAGCAGCTTAGGAGGAAACAGGGGCTACACTGAAGCTTTCTTT.

The chain combines TRBV5-4 with TRBJ1-2; no clear D gene. Trimming left V 8 bases short and J 8 bases short, with 25 bases between. Germline CDR1 reads SGHNT; CDR2 reads YYREEE (reference sequence). The CDR3 contains 15 residues. The DNA for the CDR3 is TGTGCCAGTTTTCTTGTGGATCGAGGCCAGGAAGGCTACACCTTC. Translation gives CASFLVDRGQEGYTF.

This clone was counted between two and nine times. This may come from a read error, since a much larger clone is one base off. Other DNA sequences in the same sample also yield this CDR3. The chain joins TRBV5-1 to TRBJ2-3; no definite D call. Germline values: CDR1 SGHRS, CDR2 YFSETQ. The CDR3 is made up of 13 amino acids. The germline V and J ends were trimmed by 2 bases and 3 bases, with 7 bases remaining between them. The CDR3 spells CASSFGQTDTQYF. The DNA for the CDR3 is TGCGCCAGCAGCTTCGGGCAGACAGATACGCAGTATTTT.

In this sample, this clone turned up many times. This specimen includes other DNA sequences encoding the same CDR3. The rearrangement uses TRBV5-1 and TRBJ1-4, with 7 bases that match TRBD1. V dropped 0 bases and J dropped 4; count of bases not matched to a gene: 3. The CDR3 is 15 amino acids. Germline assignment: CDR1 SGHRS and CDR2 YFSETQ. The CDR3, as DNA: TGCGCCAGCAGCTTGGGCGACAGGGATAATGAAAAACTGTTTTTT. Its protein product is CASSLGDRDNEKLFF.

The chain carries TRBV5-4 and TRBJ1-4; 7 bases agree with TRBD1. The germline V gene has CDR1 SGHNT and CDR2 YYREEE (reference sequence). Germline trimming cut 4 bases from V and 6 bases from J; bases unmatched to any gene: 6. This CDR3 is built from 14 residues. CDR3 loop: CASSTGTEDEKLFF. Here the CDR3 DNA reads TGTGCCAGCAGCACCGGGACAGAGGATGAAAAACTGTTTTTT.

The V gene is TRBV28, the J gene TRBJ2-2; perhaps TRBD2 as D (5 bases). V lost 6 bases and J 8 bases, leaving 10 bases between the germline ends. Germline V lookup: CDR1 MDHEN, CDR2 SYDVKM. The CDR3 runs 12 residues. Here the CDR3 DNA reads TGTGCCAGCAGCATCCCGGGAGGGGAGCTGTTTTTT. It is translated as CASSIPGGELFF.

In regard to this clone: Additional DNA sequences in this sample encode the identical CDR3. This chain connects TRBV4-2 to TRBJ1-1, with D unclear. The ends were cut back, 1 base at V and 4 bases at J, with 10 bases in the middle. This CDR3 has 14 amino acids. From germline, CDR1 is LGHNA and CDR2 YNFKEQ. The CDR3 nucleotides read TGTGCCAGCAGCCAAGCCGGAGGTGGCACTGAAGCTTTCTTT. It yields the protein CASSQAGGGTEAFF.

This sequence joins TRBV2 and TRBJ2-3, with D uncertain. Germline assignment: CDR1 SNHLY and CDR2 FYNNEI. This CDR3 contains 15 residues. Trimming stripped 3 bases from V and 2 bases from J, with 12 bases between. CDR3: CASSDSAAPTDTQYF. For the CDR3, the DNA is TGTGCCAGCAGTGACTCGGCTGCCCCCACAGATACGCAGTATTTT.

V usage is TRBV6-1 and J usage is TRBJ2-7, with 12 bases that match TRBD1. Germline-derived CDR1 and CDR2 are MNHNS and SASEGT. This CDR3 comprises 14 residues. Trimming cost V 6 bases and J 5 bases; bases outside gene matches: 5. In nucleotides, the CDR3 is TGTGCCAGCAGAGCCGGGACAGGGGGCCACGAGCAGTACTTC. Encoded protein: CASRAGTGGHEQYF.

This clone was recorded a few times. Here the CDR3 DNA reads TGCAGCGTCGGGACTAGCACAGATACGCAGTATTTT. Amino acid sequence: CSVGTSTDTQYF. This chain joins TRBV29-1 and TRBJ2-3, with TRBD2 as a possible D gene (6 bases). The CDR3 contains 12 residues. Trimming cost V 6 bases and J 0 bases, with 7 bases left between them. Per germline, CDR1 SQVTM and CDR2 ANQGSEA.

CDR3 residues: CASSQSDRGRDEQYF. In DNA form, the CDR3 reads TGCGCCAGCAGTCAATCTGACAGGGGGCGAGACGAGCAGTACTTC. V gene TRBV23-1 combines with J gene TRBJ2-7, with 10 bases that match TRBD1. TRBV23-1 is an ORF, and what it does is uncertain. The CDR3 covers 15 residues. The J segment lost 5 bases and the V segment lost 0 bases, leaving 4 bases of the junction unmatched.

The chain couples TRBV6-5 to TRBJ1-6; 9 bases map to TRBD1. CDR3 length: 14 amino acids. Trimming cost V 5 bases and J 10 bases; bases outside gene matches: 6. Germline CDR1 and CDR2: MNHEY and SVGAGI. CDR3 region: CASSPTGGGSPLHF. The CDR3 bases are TGTGCCAGCAGTCCGACAGGGGGAGGCTCACCCCTCCACTTT.

Here the CDR3 reads CASAYTEAGEKLFF. The CDR3 DNA reads TGCGCCAGCGCCTACACGGAGGCGGGGGAAAAACTGTTTTTT. This chain uses TRBV5-1 with TRBJ1-4; D is ambiguous. Germline loops: CDR1 SGHRS, CDR2 YFSETQ. The CDR3 spans 14 residues. V lost 7 bases to trimming and J lost 8 bases, with 18 bases between them.

The rearrangement joins TRBV27 to TRBJ2-1; a possible D gene is TRBD2 (5 bases). This CDR3 spans 14 amino acids. Between the trimmed V and J ends, which lost 2 bases and 9 bases, there was a span of 14 bases. The germline V gene has CDR1 MNHEY and CDR2 SMNVEV (reference sequence). The CDR3 loop reads CASSLTISRGEQFF. As DNA, the CDR3 is TGTGCCAGCAGTTTAACGATTTCTCGGGGTGAGCAGTTCTTC.

The rearrangement uses TRBV15 and TRBJ2-2; tentative D call: TRBD1 (6 bases). CDR1 and CDR2 (germline): LNHNV, YYDKDF (reference sequence). This CDR3 comprises 13 residues. V was pared by 2 bases and J by 7 bases, with 8 bases between. CDR3 nucleotides: TGTGCCACCAGCAGACAGGGGAACGGGGAGCTGTTTTTT. Protein product: CATSRQGNGELFF. Full variable domain (outside the CDR3, taken from reference TRBV15 and TRBJ2-2): DAMVIQNPRYQVTQFGKPVTLSCSQTLNHNVMYWYQQKSSQAPKLLFHYYDKDFNNEADTPDNFQSRRPNTSFCFLDIRSPGLGDTAMYLCATSRQGNGELFFGEGSRLTVL.

The gene calls are TRBV29-1 and TRBJ2-7, with 7 nucleotides matching TRBD1. CDR3 length: 13 amino acids. Germline lookup yields CDR1 SQVTM and CDR2 ANQGSEA. Trimming cost V 6 bases and J 3 bases; bases outside gene matches: 8. For the CDR3, the DNA is TGCAGCGTAGGGAAGACAGGGAACTACGAGCAGTACTTC. Protein product: CSVGKTGNYEQYF.

Note on this clone: Other nucleotide sequences from this sample produce the same CDR3. The chain recombines TRBV6-1 with TRBJ1-5; 11 positions match TRBD1. Germline V gene sequence: CDR1 MNHNS, CDR2 SASEGT. Unmatched junction bases numbered 2, after V lost 4 bases and J lost 6 bases. This CDR3 region has 14 residues. This chain's CDR3 is CASSGTGGGQPQHF. CDR3 in DNA: TGTGCCAGCAGTGGGACAGGGGGCGGTCAGCCCCAGCATTTT.

There are a few counts of this clone. The genes are TRBV4-1 and TRBJ2-7, with no clear D. V was cut by 1 base and J by 2 bases, with 15 bases left in between. The CDR3 contains 16 residues. Germline lookup yields CDR1 MGHRA and CDR2 YSYEKL. CDR3 residues: CASSQGGFSPTYEQYF. CDR3 bases: TGCGCCAGCAGCCAAGGTGGGTTTTCACCTACCTACGAGCAGTACTTC.

CDR3 nucleotide sequence: TGTGCCAGCAGCTCCCAGAGAGGGAGCGAGCAGTACTTC. This encodes CASSSQRGSEQYF. The rearrangement links TRBV7-7 to TRBJ2-7, with TRBD2 as a possible D gene (5 bases). V was clipped by 4 bases and J by 6 bases, with 13 bases between them. The germline gives CDR1 SSHAT, CDR2 FNYEAQ (reference sequence). This CDR3 spans 13 amino acids.

V is TRBV20-1 and J is TRBJ2-3; D perhaps matches TRBD2 (6 bases). CDR3 length: 11 amino acids. Between the trimmed V and J ends, which lost 3 bases and 5 bases, there was a span of 6 bases. The germline gives CDR1 DFQATT, CDR2 SNEGSKA (reference sequence). The CDR3 coding sequence is TGCAGTGCTAGCGGGAGAGATACGCAGTATTTT. Its protein is CSASGRDTQYF.

The rearrangement joins TRBV28 to TRBJ2-7; possibly TRBD1 for D (6 bases). Deletions cut 6 bases from V and 9 bases from J, with 15 bases between. Germline CDR1 is MDHEN and CDR2 is SYDVKM. There are 12 residues in the CDR3. In DNA, the CDR3 is TGTGCCAGCAGCCCCGGACAGTCTGGGCAGTACTTC. Encoded protein: CASSPGQSGQYF. Variable domain in full (rest from reference TRBV28 and TRBJ2-7): DVKVTQSSRYLVKRTGEKVFLECVQDMDHENMFWYRQDPGLGLRLIYFSYDVKMKEKGDIPEGYSVSREKKERFSLILESASTNQTSMYLCASSPGQSGQYFGPGTRLTVT.

V gene TRBV2 combines with J gene TRBJ2-5, with D possibly matching TRBD1 (7 bases). The CDR3 has 17 residues. The V end was cut by 6 bases, the J end by 4 bases, with 24 bases between. Germline-derived CDR1 and CDR2 are SNHLY and FYNNEI. The CDR3 protein is CASRGPQGGRGRETQYF. CDR3 sequence (DNA): TGTGCCAGCAGAGGACCTCAGGGAGGCAGGGGGAGAGAGACCCAGTACTTC.

The V call is TRBV11-3, the J call TRBJ1-5, with D possibly matching TRBD1 (5 bases). Trimming took 0 bases from V and 4 from J, leaving 16 bases between them. The CDR3 has 17 amino acids. The germline CDR1 and CDR2 sequences are SGHNT and YENEEA. The CDR3 DNA follows: TGTGCCAGCAGCTTAGATAAGGCCAGGGCAAGTAATCAGCCCCAGCATTTT. Translated: CASSLDKARASNQPQHF.

The V gene is TRBV11-2, the J gene TRBJ2-3; D is possibly TRBD2 (6 bases). V lost 1 base and J lost 5, with 19 bases in between. The CDR3 has 17 residues. Germline values: CDR1 SGHAT, CDR2 FQNNGV. CDR3 nucleotides: TGTGCCAGCAGCTTAGGGTTTGCGGGGCCGCGGGGAGATACGCAGTATTTT. As protein: CASSLGFAGPRGDTQYF. The whole variable domain, filled in from reference TRBV11-2 and TRBJ2-3, reads EAGVAQSPRYKIIEKRQSVAFWCNPISGHATLYWYQQILGQGPKLLIQFQNNGVVDDSQLPKDRFSAERLKGVDSTLKIQPAKLEDSAVYLCASSLGFAGPRGDTQYFGPGTRLTVL.

The rearrangement uses TRBV7-2 and TRBJ1-5; D remains unclear. The length of the CDR3 is 14 residues. Trimming stripped 2 bases from V and 5 bases from J, with 10 bases between. Germline CDR1 and CDR2: SGHTA and FQGNSA. The CDR3 region has the DNA TGTGCCAGCAGCTTAAGGTCAGCGGATCAGCCCCAGCATTTT. It codes for CASSLRSADQPQHF.

This clone was seen many times. In DNA form, the CDR3 reads TGCGCCAGCAGTGAGTCAAGGGGCGGCTATCAGCCCCAGCATTTT. Its translation: CASSESRGGYQPQHF. The chain employs TRBV10-2 and TRBJ1-5, with a weak D call TRBD1 (5 bases). The CDR3 covers 15 residues. Germline V gives CDR1 WSHSY, CDR2 SAAADI. The V end lost 0 bases, the J end lost 5 bases, and 11 bases lay between the germline ends.

This chain uses TRBV2 with TRBJ2-2; D remains ambiguous. The germline V gene has CDR1 SNHLY and CDR2 FYNNEI. The CDR3 has 14 amino acids. V was cut by 6 bases and J by 0 bases, with 8 bases left in between. CDR3 bases: TGTGCCAGCAGCTCGAGTACGAACACCGGGGAGCTGTTTTTT. Protein product: CASSSSTNTGELFF.

V and J are TRBV19 and TRBJ1-2, with D perhaps TRBD1 (6 bases). V was trimmed by 8 bases and J by 3 bases, leaving 16 bases between them. Germline lookup yields CDR1 LNHDA and CDR2 SQIVND (reference sequence). CDR3 length equals 14 residues. The CDR3 loop is CASRKTQGYYGYTF. The CDR3 region has the DNA TGTGCCAGTCGGAAAACTCAGGGGTACTATGGCTACACCTTC.

V gene TRBV5-1 combines with J gene TRBJ2-1; 9 positions agree with TRBD2. The J segment lost 8 bases and the V segment lost 4 bases, leaving 10 bases of the junction unmatched. From germline, CDR1 is SGHRS and CDR2 YFSETQ. This CDR3 has 15 amino acids. The CDR3 is CASSSGLASRYEQFF. In nucleotides, the CDR3 is TGCGCCAGCAGCAGTGGACTAGCGTCTCGGTATGAGCAGTTCTTC. Full variable domain (outside the CDR3, taken from reference TRBV5-1 and TRBJ2-1): KAGVTQTPRYLIKTRGQQVTLSCSPISGHRSVSWYQQTPGQGLQFLFEYFSETQRNKGNFPGRFSGRQFSNSRSEMNVSTLELGDSALYLCASSSGLASRYEQFFGPGTRLTVL.

This rearrangement joins TRBV4-1 to TRBJ2-7, with TRBD2 identical over 14 bases. With V trimmed by 4 bases and J by 3 bases, 8 bases remained unmatched. The CDR3 length is 17 residues. Germline V lookup: CDR1 MGHRA, CDR2 YSYEKL. The CDR3 DNA is TGCGCCAGCAGCCCCGGACTAGCGGGAGGCCCCTTCTACGAGCAGTACTTC. Protein sequence: CASSPGLAGGPFYEQYF.